Each of the 6 T cell receptor beta chains below was sequenced from the same sample in a study of T cell responses to AZD1222 COVID-19 vaccine. Sequencing was performed with immunoSEQ multiplex PCR; in TCRdb, only in-frame clones are kept and a portion is missing. The sample contains around 100,000 clones, 90% to 95% of which appear only once. Sequences were derived from peripheral blood, sampled on day 0 of AZD1222 vaccination. All receptors come from an adult in good health.

V is TRBV5-1 and J is TRBJ1-1; a weak D match, TRBD1 (5 bases). The CDR3 is 13 amino acids. The germline V and J ends were trimmed by 1 base and 7 bases, with 11 bases remaining between them. Germline CDR1 is SGHRS and CDR2 is YFSETQ. The CDR3 DNA reads TGCGCCAGCAGCTTGTATGGGGGGATTGAAGCTTTCTTT. Translation: CASSLYGGIEAFF.

The chain uses TRBV7-9 and TRBJ1-1; 8 nucleotides line up with TRBD1. The ends lost 5 bases at V and 1 base at J; junction bases unmatched: 6. CDR3 length equals 15 residues. Germline-derived CDR1 and CDR2 are SEHNR and FQNEAQ (reference sequence). CDR3 protein: CASSTTGQGNTEAFF. The CDR3 DNA reads TGTGCCAGCAGCACCACCGGACAGGGGAACACTGAAGCTTTCTTT.

This clone was seen more than once but under ten times. The V gene is TRBV5-4, the J gene TRBJ2-5; D call uncertain. The CDR3 sequence is 12 residues long. CDR1 and CDR2 from the germline V gene are SGHNT and YYREEE (reference sequence). The V and J ends lost 3 bases and 5 bases respectively, with 8 bases between them. CDR3: CASSSPGETQYF. CDR3 in DNA: TGTGCCAGCAGCTCTCCCGGGGAGACCCAGTACTTC.

This clone has more than one count but fewer than ten. The CDR3 region has the DNA TGTGCCAGCAGTTACGACTCTGGGGCCAACGTCCTGACTTTC. Translating gives CASSYDSGANVLTF. This chain uses TRBV6-2 or TRBV6-3 with TRBJ2-6; D gene unclear. V lost 2 bases to trimming and J lost 0 bases, with 2 bases between them. The germline V gene encodes CDR1 MNHEY and CDR2 SVGEGT. The CDR3 is 14 residues long.

The CDR3 nucleotides read TGTGCCAGCAGTGGGTCAGGGGGGTTTCGGTATGGCTACACCTTC. Its protein is CASSGSGGFRYGYTF. The chain links TRBV28 to TRBJ1-2, with TRBD1 identical over 7 bases. The CDR3 extends over 15 amino acids. CDR1 and CDR2 (germline): MDHEN, SYDVKM. Trimming at V came to 5 bases and at J to 5 bases, leaving 11 bases not matched to a gene.

The chain recombines TRBV5-5 with TRBJ1-3; D is uncertain. The CDR3 runs 15 residues. Trimming stripped 0 bases from V and 0 bases from J, with 7 bases between. Germline CDR1 is SGHKS and CDR2 is YYEKEE (reference sequence). The CDR3 loop is CASSLAGSSGNTIYF. CDR3 nucleotide sequence: TGTGCCAGCAGCTTGGCGGGCAGCTCTGGAAACACCATATATTTT.